The 30 T cell receptor beta chains reported below all come from one sample, sequenced in a study of cytomegalovirus exposure and HLA in healthy donors. The PCR made use of 60 Vbeta and 13 Jbeta primers. TCRdb's table, derived via immunoSEQ multiplex PCR, lists solely in-frame clones and lacks some. The sample has about 140,000 clones, roughly 70% seen once. The sequencing input was PBMCs. Receptor source: a male donor in good health and CMV-seronegative.

The chain combines TRBV28 with TRBJ1-5; tentative D call: TRBD1 (6 bases). The V gene lost 4 bases and the J gene lost 3 bases, with 10 bases spanning the gap. Germline V gives CDR1 MDHEN, CDR2 SYDVKM. CDR3 length: 14 amino acids. The CDR3 loop reads CASSSDRLNQPQHF. For the CDR3, the DNA is TGTGCCAGCAGTTCCGACAGGCTCAATCAGCCCCAGCATTTT.

This clone was found a few times. The rearrangement joins TRBV29-1 to TRBJ2-2, with D perhaps TRBD2 (6 bases). The CDR3 loop spans 13 amino acids. CDR1 and CDR2 (germline): SQVTM, ANQGSEA. The V gene lost 7 bases and the J gene lost 9 bases, with 18 bases spanning the gap. The CDR3 region is CSAEWGVWRELFF. For the CDR3, the DNA is TGCAGCGCGGAGTGGGGGGTTTGGAGGGAGCTGTTTTTT.

V usage is TRBV9 and J usage is TRBJ2-5; a possible D gene is TRBD1 (5 bases). The CDR3 runs to 15 residues. Germline CDR1 reads SGDLS; CDR2 reads YYNGEE. The V end was cut by 0 bases, the J end by 4 bases, with 13 bases between. CDR3 residues: CASSVGSGRGETQYF. The CDR3 bases are TGTGCCAGCAGCGTAGGATCAGGGCGAGGAGAGACCCAGTACTTC.

The chain uses TRBV27 and TRBJ2-1; TRBD2 agrees at 11 bases. V gave up 7 bases and J gave up 6 bases; unmatched junction bases: 5. The CDR3 spans 14 residues. CDR1 and CDR2 (germline): MNHEY, SMNVEV (reference sequence). The CDR3 DNA sequence: TGTGCCAGCACGGCACTAGCGGGAGTCAATGAGCAGTTCTTC. Protein product: CASTALAGVNEQFF.

This chain connects TRBV21-1 to TRBJ2-2; the table's D gene call, TRBD1, was not cross checked with the DNA. TRBV21-1 is reported as a pseudogene. The CDR3 spans 17 residues. DNA for the CDR3: TGTGCCAGCAGCAAATTCAATACAGGGGGCGGATCCGGGGAGCTGTTTTTT. It codes for CASSKFNTGGGSGELFF.

The chain recombines TRBV5-1 with TRBJ1-5; D gene unclear. This CDR3 spans 14 amino acids. Trimming left V 4 bases short and J 2 bases short, with 10 bases between. Germline V lookup: CDR1 SGHRS, CDR2 YFSETQ. For the CDR3, the DNA is TGCGCCAGCAGCCCCTTAGCGGGCAATCAGCCCCAGCATTTT. Translating gives CASSPLAGNQPQHF.

This clone was found once. The chain combines TRBV7-2 with TRBJ2-2, with TRBD2 identical over 9 bases. The V gene's germline CDR1 is SGHTA and CDR2 FQGNSA. The CDR3 has 14 amino acids. V lost 2 bases to trimming and J lost 8 bases; unmatched junction nucleotides: 3. The CDR3 bases are TGTGCCAGCAGCTTACTAGCGGGAAAAGGGGAGCTGTTTTTT. This encodes CASSLLAGKGELFF.

The chain is built from TRBV12-5 and TRBJ1-1; D is undetermined. The germline V and J ends were trimmed by 3 bases and 6 bases, with 11 bases remaining between them. CDR1 is LGHNT and CDR2 is FRNRAP in the germline V gene. The CDR3 is 13 amino acids. This CDR3 is CASGLEPEAEAFF. CDR3 sequence (DNA): TGTGCTAGTGGTTTAGAGCCGGAGGCTGAAGCTTTCTTT.

The V call is TRBV27, the J call TRBJ2-5, with 7 bases matching TRBD1. Trimming took 2 bases from V and 5 from J; bases not matched to a gene: 8. The CDR3 loop spans 15 amino acids. Per the germline V gene, CDR1 is MNHEY and CDR2 is SMNVEV (reference sequence). CDR3 bases: TGTGCCAGCAGTTTAGGGGCAGGGGGTTGGGAGACCCAGTACTTC. Its translation is CASSLGAGGWETQYF.

This chain connects TRBV27 to TRBJ2-3, with 13 bases lining up with TRBD2. The ends lost 5 bases at V and 4 bases at J; junction bases unmatched: 6. The CDR3 is 16 residues long. Germline-derived CDR1 and CDR2 are MNHEY and SMNVEV (reference sequence). The CDR3 region is CASSLRTSGGADTQYF. The CDR3 DNA is TGTGCCAGCAGTCTGCGGACTAGCGGGGGAGCAGATACGCAGTATTTT.

The sample holds a few counts of this clone. The chain recombines TRBV18 with TRBJ1-3, with D perhaps TRBD1 (6 bases). Germline values: CDR1 KGHSH, CDR2 LQKENI. V gave up 5 bases and J gave up 0 bases, with 17 bases separating them. The CDR3 totals 17 residues. CDR3 region: CASSTTGTPDSGNTIYF. The CDR3 coding sequence is TGTGCCAGCTCAACAACCGGGACACCCGACTCTGGAAACACCATATATTTT.

The chain employs TRBV29-1 and TRBJ1-2, with D perhaps TRBD1 (6 bases). The germline CDR1 and CDR2 sequences are SQVTM and ANQGSEA. V was cut by 1 base and J by 4 bases, with 13 bases left in between. This CDR3 contains 14 residues. CDR3: CSVEARGFPYGYTF. CDR3 DNA: TGCAGCGTTGAAGCCAGGGGTTTTCCCTATGGCTACACCTTC. Using reference TRBV29-1 and TRBJ1-2 for the parts outside the CDR3, the full variable domain is SAVISQKPSRDICQRGTSLTIQCQVDSQVTMMFWYRQQPGQSLTLIATANQGSEATYESGFVIDKFPISRPNLTFSTLTVSNMSPEDSSIYLCSVEARGFPYGYTFGSGTRLTVV.

The chain recombines TRBV19 with TRBJ2-7; tentatively, D is TRBD2 (5 bases). This CDR3 region has 12 residues. From germline, CDR1 is LNHDA and CDR2 SQIVND (reference sequence). V was clipped by 7 bases and J by 2 bases, with 9 bases between them. As DNA, the CDR3 is TGTGCCAGTACGGGGAGCACCTACGAGCAGTACTTC. Translation gives CASTGSTYEQYF.

This chain connects TRBV29-1 to TRBJ2-5, with 7 bases matching TRBD1. Germline CDR1 and CDR2: SQVTM and ANQGSEA. V gave up 7 bases and J gave up 5 bases; unmatched junction bases: 10. The CDR3 extends over 13 amino acids. CDR3 sequence (DNA): TGCAGCGGCTATGACAGGGATCGGGAGACCCAGTACTTC. Encoded protein: CSGYDRDRETQYF.

The table lists this clone with many counts. V and J are TRBV27 and TRBJ1-1; TRBD1 aligns across 7 bases. J lost 3 bases, V lost 3 bases, and 4 bases had no gene match. Germline assignment: CDR1 MNHEY and CDR2 SMNVEV (reference sequence). The CDR3 contains 14 residues. CDR3 DNA: TGTGCCAGCAGTTTCACAGGGGCGGACACTGAAGCTTTCTTT. Its protein is CASSFTGADTEAFF.

This clone was picked up one time. The CDR3 sequence is CASRAPGLPIGEQYF. The CDR3 DNA reads as TGTGCCAGCAGGGCCCCGGGACTACCTATAGGCGAGCAGTACTTC. The chain links TRBV7-2 to TRBJ2-7; 7 nucleotides align to TRBD2. Germline CDR1 and CDR2: SGHTA and FQGNSA. This CDR3 has 15 residues. V dropped 6 bases and J dropped 6; count of bases not matched to a gene: 14.

The V and J genes are TRBV6-1 and TRBJ1-1; possibly TRBD1 for D (6 bases). The CDR3 length is 15 residues. With 7 bases removed from V and 1 base from J, the gap between germline ends came to 16 bases. Germline assignment: CDR1 MNHNS and CDR2 SASEGT. This CDR3 reads CASTPRTAKNTEAFF. The CDR3 nucleotides are TGTGCCAGCACGCCCCGGACAGCTAAGAACACTGAAGCTTTCTTT.

The chain uses TRBV27 and TRBJ1-6; 8 bases agree with TRBD1. The CDR3 totals 14 residues. The trim removed 7 bases at V and 8 bases at J, leaving 7 bases unmatched. Germline CDR1 and CDR2: MNHEY and SMNVEV (reference sequence). CDR3 sequence: CASKPGTGYSPLHF. Written as DNA, the CDR3 is TGTGCCAGCAAACCAGGGACAGGATATTCACCCCTCCACTTT.

In this sample, this clone turned up once. The rearrangement uses TRBV10-3 and TRBJ1-4, with D hard to call. V was shortened by 3 bases and J by 0 bases, with 8 bases between the two germline ends. The germline V gene has CDR1 ENHRY and CDR2 SYGVKD. This CDR3 has 15 amino acids. Written as DNA, the CDR3 is TGTGCCATCAGTGACCAACAGACAACTAATGAAAAACTGTTTTTT. It is translated as CAISDQQTTNEKLFF.

The chain joins TRBV18 to TRBJ1-2; D might be TRBD1 (5 bases). The CDR3 loop spans 15 amino acids. The ends were cut back, 1 base at V and 2 bases at J, with 11 bases in the middle. Germline-derived CDR1 and CDR2 are KGHSH and LQKENI. The CDR3 sequence is CASSPQDPGNYGYTF. The CDR3 region has the DNA TGTGCCAGCTCACCACAGGATCCAGGGAACTATGGCTACACCTTC.

This chain links TRBV28 with TRBJ1-1, with TRBD1 matching over 9 bases. With V trimmed by 6 bases and J by 8 bases, 10 bases remained unmatched. The CDR3 is 14 residues long. Germline V gene lookup returns CDR1 MDHEN and CDR2 SYDVKM. CDR3 sequence (DNA): TGTGCCAGCAGGCTGGGACAGGGAGGGAGGGAAGCTTTCTTT. This encodes CASRLGQGGREAFF.

J is TRBJ2-5 and V is TRBV28, with TRBD1 matching over 8 bases. With V trimmed by 6 bases and J by 1 base, 10 bases remained unmatched. This CDR3 is built from 16 residues. In germline, CDR1 is MDHEN, CDR2 SYDVKM. The CDR3 protein is CASRKNRGAAQETQYF. CDR3 nucleotides: TGTGCCAGCAGAAAAAACAGGGGGGCGGCCCAAGAGACCCAGTACTTC.

This clone was seen only once. This chain uses TRBV5-1 with TRBJ1-1, with D unclear. The CDR3 sequence is 14 residues long. The V gene's germline CDR1 is SGHRS and CDR2 YFSETQ. V gave up 1 base and J gave up 4 bases, with 11 bases separating them. This chain's CDR3 is CASSLSGSGTEAFF. The CDR3 nucleotides read TGCGCCAGCAGCTTGTCTGGGAGTGGCACTGAAGCTTTCTTT.

The chain uses TRBV5-5 and TRBJ1-1; D may be TRBD1 (5 bases). The CDR3 totals 14 residues. Germline V gene data show CDR1 as SGHKS and CDR2 as YYEKEE (reference sequence). The V end lost 2 bases, the J end lost 0 bases, and 8 bases lay between the germline ends. The CDR3 is CASSLGVMNTEAFF. The CDR3 DNA reads TGTGCCAGCAGCTTAGGGGTCATGAACACTGAAGCTTTCTTT.

The chain couples TRBV6-5 to TRBJ2-7; TRBD2 matches 13 bases. Germline V CDR1 and CDR2: MNHEY, SVGAGI. The CDR3 spans 15 residues. The ends lost 8 bases at V and 3 bases at J; junction bases unmatched: 7. The CDR3 spells CASRTSGRALYEQYF. CDR3 DNA sequence: TGTGCCAGCCGAACTAGCGGGAGGGCTCTCTACGAGCAGTACTTC.

This chain uses TRBV7-9 with TRBJ1-4; TRBD1 is a possible D gene (5 bases). The CDR3 has 15 residues. V was trimmed by 1 base and J by 4 bases, leaving 10 bases between them. The germline gives CDR1 SEHNR, CDR2 FQNEAQ (reference sequence). CDR3: CASSLDQGINEKLFF. The DNA of the CDR3 is TGTGCCAGCAGCTTAGACCAGGGCATTAATGAAAAACTGTTTTTT. The full variable domain, with the rest looked up from reference TRBV7-9 and TRBJ1-4, is DTGVSQNPRHKITKRGQNVTFRCDPISEHNRLYWYRQTLGQGPEFLTYFQNEAQLEKSRLLSDRFSAERPKGSFSTLEIQRTEQGDSAMYLCASSLDQGINEKLFFGSGTQLSVL.

The V gene is TRBV5-1, the J gene TRBJ2-6; 7 bases agree with TRBD1. Losses at the gene ends were 3 bases for V and 2 bases for J; bases not matched to a gene: 8. The CDR3 sequence is 17 residues long. CDR1 and CDR2 (germline): SGHRS, YFSETQ. CDR3 in amino acids: CASSSPDRSPGANVLTF. DNA for the CDR3: TGCGCCAGCAGCTCCCCGGACAGGTCCCCTGGGGCCAACGTCCTGACTTTC. Variable domain in full (rest from reference TRBV5-1 and TRBJ2-6): KAGVTQTPRYLIKTRGQQVTLSCSPISGHRSVSWYQQTPGQGLQFLFEYFSETQRNKGNFPGRFSGRQFSNSRSEMNVSTLELGDSALYLCASSSPDRSPGANVLTFGAGSRLTVL.

V and J are TRBV20-1 and TRBJ1-1; TRBD1 is a possible D gene (5 bases). V was clipped by 5 bases and J by 10 bases, with 14 bases between them. The CDR3 covers 11 residues. Germline V gene data show CDR1 as DFQATT and CDR2 as SNEGSKA (reference sequence). This chain's CDR3 is CSALYRLIAFF. The CDR3 DNA follows: TGCAGTGCTCTTTACAGGTTAATAGCTTTCTTT.

This chain uses TRBV7-9 with TRBJ2-7; possibly TRBD2 for D (6 bases). The length of the CDR3 is 13 residues. The V gene lost 5 bases and the J gene lost 6 bases, with 14 bases spanning the gap. Germline lookup yields CDR1 SEHNR and CDR2 FQNEAQ (reference sequence). The CDR3 nucleotides are TGTGCCAGCAGCCCCCAGGGAGCGGGCGAGCAGTACTTC. Encoded protein: CASSPQGAGEQYF.

The chain couples TRBV5-1 to TRBJ1-2, with D possibly being TRBD1 (5 bases). CDR1 SGHRS and CDR2 YFSETQ come from the germline V gene. V was shortened by 0 bases and J by 8 bases, with 23 bases between the two germline ends. The CDR3 consists of 17 residues. The CDR3 coding sequence is TGCGCCAGCAGCTTGGCCGGTTTGGGGCAGATCCTTGGCGGCTACACCTTC. This sequence encodes CASSLAGLGQILGGYTF.